The clone carrying this T cell receptor beta chain was picked up a small number of times. Its antigen is unidentified. Individual cDNA molecules were tagged with unique molecular identifiers, the study reported. TCRdb re-derived calls from the 5' RACE reads in MiXCR, one entry per CDR3 protein. Of about 83,000 distinct CDR3 sequences in the sample, more than 9% are singletons; the top ten hold around 7.5%. The sample belongs to a study of early T cells in non-severe SARS-CoV-2 infection. Study context: From unsorted whole blood, bulk RNA was sequenced, and the chains remained unpaired.

The study's findings and limits: CD4 and private specificities were missed by VDJdb matching, which favored anti-spike CD8 responses.

This CDR3 is 13 amino acids long. V was trimmed by 3 bases and J by 5 bases, leaving 10 bases between them. Germline assignment: CDR1 MNHEY and CDR2 SVGAGI. This rearrangement joins TRBV6-5 to TRBJ1-1; D ambiguous. The sequence was obtained from an adult who was a healthcare worker with PCR-confirmed SARS-CoV-2 infection or an uninfected control (not recorded which). The source was whole blood, collected at baseline. The CDR3 here is CASSYGEKTEAFF. CDR3 DNA: TGTGCCAGCAGTTATGGCGAAAAGACTGAAGCTTTCTTT.